A selection of T cell receptor beta chains follows, all from one sample in a study of blood T cells in healthy people across ages. Each CDR3 protein is one row after TCRdb ran MiXCR on the 5' RACE reads. The sample consists of 2 million or so distinct CDR3 sequences, about 50% of them appearing once. Sequencing input: blood. These TCRs come from a woman aged 40 to 49 in good health. CDR3s include the opening cysteine and the closing phenylalanine or tryptophan. D genes are given only for firm matches. Clone size is shown for a subset of rows, as once, few, many or a class of expanded clone.

V gene: TRBV4-3
J gene: TRBJ2-1
D gene: TRBD1
clone size: .
CDR3 protein: CASSREDRGRNEQFF
CDR3 DNA: TGCGCCAGCAGCCGAGAGGACAGGGGGCGGAATGAGCAGTTCTTC

V gene: TRBV11-2
J gene: TRBJ1-2
D gene: .
clone size: .
CDR3 protein: CASSPPNDRNYDYTF
CDR3 DNA: TGTGCCAGCAGCCCCCCAAACGACAGGAACTATGACTACACCTTC

V gene: TRBV7-9
J gene: TRBJ2-1
D gene: .
clone size: few
CDR3 protein: CASSLSCAEGCRYNEQFF
CDR3 DNA: TGTGCCAGCAGCTTGAGTTGCGCAGAGGGTTGTAGATACAATGAGCAGTTCTTC

V gene: TRBV9
J gene: TRBJ2-5
D gene: TRBD2
clone size: few
CDR3 protein: CASSVIGLAGGETQYF
CDR3 DNA: TGTGCCAGCAGCGTAATCGGACTAGCGGGGGGAGAGACCCAGTACTTC

V gene: TRBV28
J gene: TRBJ2-6
D gene: .
clone size: .
CDR3 protein: CASTTPGSGANVLTF
CDR3 DNA: TGTGCCAGCACCACCCCAGGGTCTGGGGCCAACGTCCTGACTTTC

V gene: TRBV7-9
J gene: TRBJ1-4
D gene: .
clone size: .
CDR3 protein: CASSLIGTLDEKLFF
CDR3 DNA: TGTGCCAGCAGCCTAATCGGGACGCTTGATGAAAAACTGTTTTTT

V gene: TRBV12-3/TRBV12-4
J gene: TRBJ2-1
D gene: TRBD2
clone size: .
CDR3 protein: CASRAAGGLSNEQFF
CDR3 DNA: TGTGCCAGCAGAGCAGCGGGGGGGCTCAGCAATGAGCAGTTCTTC

V gene: TRBV20-1
J gene: TRBJ2-1
D gene: TRBD1
clone size: few
CDR3 protein: CSEKGGRGIGEQFF
CDR3 DNA: TGCAGTGAGAAAGGGGGCCGGGGCATCGGTGAGCAGTTCTTC

V gene: TRBV4-3
J gene: TRBJ2-6
D gene: TRBD1
clone size: .
CDR3 protein: CASSRDRYLSGANVLTF
CDR3 DNA: TGCGCCAGCAGCAGGGACAGATATCTCTCTGGGGCCAACGTCCTGACTTTC

V gene: TRBV27
J gene: TRBJ2-7
D gene: .
clone size: .
CDR3 protein: CASSYNTGGGYSEQYF
CDR3 DNA: TGTGCCAGCAGTTATAATACAGGCGGGGGCTATTCCGAGCAGTACTTC

V gene: TRBV5-6
J gene: TRBJ2-7
D gene: TRBD1
clone size: .
CDR3 protein: CASSLRQGARYEQYF
CDR3 DNA: TGTGCCAGCAGCTTGCGGCAGGGGGCGCGGTACGAGCAGTACTTC

V gene: TRBV6-5
J gene: TRBJ1-2
D gene: TRBD1
clone size: few
CDR3 protein: CASSYPAEQGRLANYGYTF
CDR3 DNA: TGTGCCAGCAGTTACCCCGCGGAACAGGGGCGTTTGGCTAACTATGGCTACACCTTC

V gene: TRBV25-1
J gene: TRBJ2-1
D gene: .
clone size: few
CDR3 protein: CASEFGAYEQFF
CDR3 DNA: TGTGCCAGCGAGTTCGGGGCCTATGAGCAGTTCTTC